A single sample is the source of the 13 T cell receptor beta chains below, sequenced in a study of blood T cells in healthy people across ages. Together with a sample-barcoded 5' primer, a J-beta primer mix was included in a second PCR lasting about 7 to 12 cycles. From the 5' RACE reads, TCRdb called clonotypes with MiXCR, one entry per CDR3 protein. The sample has fewer than 900,000 distinct CDR3 sequences, about 42% seen once. Input material: blood. The receptors come from a woman aged 55-70 years in good health.

The chain joins TRBV19 to TRBJ2-1; 13 nucleotides line up with TRBD2. The CDR3 covers 17 residues. Trimming took 4 bases from V and 9 from J; bases not matched to a gene: 12. CDR1 and CDR2 (germline): LNHDA, SQIVND (reference sequence). In DNA form, the CDR3 reads TGTGCCAGTAGTAATCCCTCACTAGCGGGAGGGCCCACTGAGCAGTTCTTC. It encodes CASSNPSLAGGPTEQFF.

This chain uses TRBV7-2 with TRBJ2-3; TRBD2 is a possible D gene (6 bases). Germline V lookup: CDR1 SGHTA, CDR2 FQGNSA. Deletions cut 0 bases from V and 6 bases from J, with 13 bases between. The CDR3 sequence is 15 residues long. In DNA, the CDR3 is TGTGCCAGCAGCTTAGCCGACGGGAGCTGGGATACGCAGTATTTT. Its protein product is CASSLADGSWDTQYF.

The sample holds many counts of this clonotype. V is TRBV7-2 and J is TRBJ2-1, with TRBD2 matching 15 bases. Germline CDR1 SGHTA, CDR2 FQGNSA. The trim removed 4 bases at V and 4 bases at J, leaving 8 bases unmatched. The CDR3 covers 18 residues. For the CDR3, the DNA is TGTGCCAGCAGCTCGGGACTAGCGGGAGGAACTCTATACAATGAGCAGTTCTTC. It yields the protein CASSSGLAGGTLYNEQFF.

Comment on this clonotype: A junction boundary mismatches the germline segment, possibly from a read error. The chain has TRBV5-1 and TRBJ2-7, with 9 bases that match TRBD1. Germline V gene sequence: CDR1 SGHRS, CDR2 YFSETQ. The CDR3 is made up of 16 amino acids. CDR3 sequence reads: CASSSLGQGISYGQYF. In DNA form, the CDR3 reads TGCGCCAGCAGCTCCTTAGGACAGGGGATCTCCTACGGGCAGTACTTC.

V usage is TRBV20-1 and J usage is TRBJ1-5; D call uncertain. The germline V and J ends were trimmed by 0 bases and 4 bases, with 10 bases remaining between them. The germline CDR1 and CDR2 sequences are DFQATT and SNEGSKA (reference sequence). The CDR3 is 14 residues long. CDR3 sequence: CSARDQTANQPQHF. DNA for the CDR3: TGCAGTGCTAGAGATCAGACGGCTAATCAGCCCCAGCATTTT.

This clonotype showed up many times. V is TRBV7-2 and J is TRBJ2-5, with D perhaps assigned TRBD1 or TRBD2 (5 bases each). Per the germline V gene, CDR1 is SGHTA and CDR2 is FQGNSA. The CDR3 loop spans 17 amino acids. Trimming took 1 base from V and 5 from J, leaving 20 bases between them. The chain's CDR3 is CASSLEGSGTGWETQYF. The DNA of the CDR3 is TGTGCCAGCAGCTTAGAGGGTTCGGGGACCGGGTGGGAGACCCAGTACTTC.

This clonotype was seen just once. V usage is TRBV7-6 and J usage is TRBJ2-1, with unresolved D. This CDR3 contains 13 residues. With 6 bases removed from V and 10 bases from J, the gap between germline ends came to 16 bases. Germline V gives CDR1 SGHVS, CDR2 FNYEAQ. The CDR3 spells CASSVSQHYEQFF. CDR3 DNA: TGTGCCAGCAGTGTTAGCCAGCACTACGAGCAGTTCTTC.

This chain connects TRBV20-1 to TRBJ2-1, with D perhaps TRBD2 (6 bases). The CDR3 covers 14 residues. Between the trimmed V and J ends, which lost 3 bases and 8 bases, there was a span of 17 bases. CDR1 DFQATT and CDR2 SNEGSKA come from the germline V gene (reference sequence). As DNA, the CDR3 is TGCAGTGCTAGGGGGGGTAGGAGCACCCATGAGCAGTTCTTC. It encodes CSARGGRSTHEQFF.

This chain links TRBV28 with TRBJ2-3, with 12 bases aligning to TRBD2. V lost 2 bases to trimming and J lost 5 bases; unmatched junction nucleotides: 5. This CDR3 is 16 amino acids long. Germline V CDR1 and CDR2: MDHEN, SYDVKM. CDR3 loop: CASSLLASGGGDTQYF. The DNA for the CDR3 is TGTGCCAGCAGTTTACTGGCTAGCGGGGGGGGAGATACGCAGTATTTT.

In the case of this clonotype: The germline gene is not matched at one end of the junction; a read error may be the cause. The chain links TRBV7-8 to TRBJ1-1; D is unclear. Germline V lookup: CDR1 SGHVS, CDR2 FQNEAQ. CDR3 length equals 14 residues. For the CDR3, the DNA is TGTGCCAGCAGCGTAGCCAGGCGAAACACTGAAGCTTTCTTT. Protein sequence: CASSVARRNTEAFF.

The rearrangement joins TRBV4-2 to TRBJ2-2; 9 nucleotides line up with TRBD2. The CDR3 length is 16 residues. Trimming took 2 bases from V and 2 from J; bases not matched to a gene: 3. Germline V gene data show CDR1 as LGHNA and CDR2 as YNFKEQ. Here the CDR3 reads CASSQPSGINTGELFF. The CDR3 nucleotides are TGTGCCAGCAGCCAACCTAGCGGGATAAACACCGGGGAGCTGTTTTTT.

V usage is TRBV5-1 and J usage is TRBJ1-1; D gene ambiguous. There are 13 residues in the CDR3. With 8 bases removed from V and 1 base from J, the gap between germline ends came to 12 bases. CDR1 is SGHRS, CDR2 YFSETQ, per germline. The CDR3: CASGIRQNTEAFF. The CDR3 nucleotides are TGCGCCAGTGGAATAAGACAGAACACTGAAGCTTTCTTT.

V gene TRBV3-1 combines with J gene TRBJ2-1; 8 positions agree with TRBD2. The germline gives CDR1 LGHDT, CDR2 YNNKEL (reference sequence). The CDR3 is 15 residues long. The V and J ends lost 1 base and 14 bases, in that order; junction bases with no gene match: 13. CDR3 DNA sequence: TGTGCCAGCAGCCAAGCGACGGGGCTAGCGGGTTTTAAGTTCTTC. As protein: CASSQATGLAGFKFF.